The 7 T cell receptor beta chains below come from one sample, sequenced in a study of identical twins. Each CDR3 protein gets one entry after TCRdb re-called the 5' RACE reads with MiXCR. The table lists nearly 900,000 distinct CDR3 sequences, 9% to 15% of them singletons, with about 1.6% in the top ten. The sample was also linked to a second study, of yellow fever vaccine responses in identical twins.

Sequenced: PBMCs. Receptors were obtained from a woman aged 18-35 years in good health.

The sample holds a few counts of this clonotype. V is TRBV29-1 and J is TRBJ2-1, with TRBD2 identical over 8 bases. The trim removed 7 bases at V and 1 base at J, leaving 12 bases unmatched. The CDR3 is 16 amino acids. Germline V lookup: CDR1 SQVTM, CDR2 ANQGSEA. CDR3 bases: TGCAGCGCGGGGGGGAGCGGGAGAATGTCCTACAATGAGCAGTTCTTC. The encoded protein is CSAGGSGRMSYNEQFF.

This chain links TRBV6-1 with TRBJ2-1; D tentatively reads TRBD1 or TRBD2 (5 bases each). The CDR3 has 16 residues. Germline-derived CDR1 and CDR2 are MNHNS and SASEGT. The V and J ends lost 1 base and 2 bases respectively, with 12 bases between them. The CDR3 region has the DNA TGTGCCAGCAGTGAAGAGTACCAGGGACCCTACAATGAGCAGTTCTTC. The encoded protein is CASSEEYQGPYNEQFF.

The chain uses TRBV20-1 and TRBJ2-5, with 7 nucleotides matching TRBD1. V lost 3 bases and J lost 3; bases outside the gene matches: 4. The germline V gene has CDR1 DFQATT and CDR2 SNEGSKA (reference sequence). This CDR3 region has 13 residues. In DNA, the CDR3 is TGCAGTGCTAGGGGACAGAATAAAGAGACCCAGTACTTC. Protein: CSARGQNKETQYF.

The chain joins TRBV29-1 to TRBJ2-1; no definite D call. Germline assignment: CDR1 SQVTM and CDR2 ANQGSEA. The CDR3 runs 18 residues. V lost 7 bases and J lost 1, with 26 bases in between. The CDR3 nucleotides read TGCAGCGCCGAAGAAAAGGGTGGTAGCTGGCGGTCCTACAATGAGCAGTTCTTC. Translation gives CSAEEKGGSWRSYNEQFF.

CDR3 region: CASSESWGDGYTF. The DNA of the CDR3 is TGTGCCAGCAGTGAAAGTTGGGGAGACGGCTACACCTTC. The chain employs TRBV2 and TRBJ1-2; D not resolved. CDR3 size: 13 residues. CDR1 and CDR2 from the germline V gene are SNHLY and FYNNEI. Trimming removed 2 bases at V and 8 bases at J, with 12 bases between.

The rearrangement links TRBV5-1 to TRBJ2-1; TRBD2 matches 10 bases. The germline gives CDR1 SGHRS, CDR2 YFSETQ. The CDR3 runs 16 residues. J was trimmed by 3 bases and V by 2 bases; bases with no gene match: 5. The CDR3 spells CASSLTASGSYNEQFF. The DNA for the CDR3 is TGCGCCAGCAGCTTAACAGCTAGCGGGAGCTACAATGAGCAGTTCTTC.

This clonotype was observed a handful of times. CDR3 in DNA: TGCGCCAGCAGCCCCAGCCCCAGGGGGCCCTCCTACAATGAGCAGTTCTTC. This sequence encodes CASSPSPRGPSYNEQFF. This chain uses TRBV4-1 with TRBJ2-1; 8 nucleotides align to TRBD1. Germline V gene sequence: CDR1 MGHRA, CDR2 YSYEKL. This CDR3 is 17 amino acids long. J lost 0 bases, V lost 4 bases, and 8 bases had no gene match.